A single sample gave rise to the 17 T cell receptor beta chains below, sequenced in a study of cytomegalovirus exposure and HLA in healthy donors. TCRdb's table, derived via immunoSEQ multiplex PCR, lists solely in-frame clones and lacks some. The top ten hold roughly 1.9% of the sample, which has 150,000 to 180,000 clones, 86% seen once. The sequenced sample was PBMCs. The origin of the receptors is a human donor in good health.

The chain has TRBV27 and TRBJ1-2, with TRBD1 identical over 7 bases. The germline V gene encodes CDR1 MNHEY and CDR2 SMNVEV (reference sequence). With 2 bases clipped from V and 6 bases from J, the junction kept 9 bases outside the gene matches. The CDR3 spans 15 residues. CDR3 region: CASSLRGQPANGYTF. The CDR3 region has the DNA TGTGCCAGCAGTTTACGGGGACAGCCGGCAAATGGCTACACCTTC.

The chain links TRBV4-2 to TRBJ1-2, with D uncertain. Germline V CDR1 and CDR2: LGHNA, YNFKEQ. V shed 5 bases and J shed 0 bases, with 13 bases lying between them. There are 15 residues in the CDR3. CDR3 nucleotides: TGTGCCAGCAGCAACTTGGCGGGAGCTAACTATGGCTACACCTTC. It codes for CASSNLAGANYGYTF.

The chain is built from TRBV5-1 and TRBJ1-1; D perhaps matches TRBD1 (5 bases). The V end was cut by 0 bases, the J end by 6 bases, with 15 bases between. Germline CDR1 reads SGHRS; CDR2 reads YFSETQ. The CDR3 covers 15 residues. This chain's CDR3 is CASSLAGDRMAEAFF. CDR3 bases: TGCGCCAGCAGCTTGGCGGGGGATAGAATGGCTGAAGCTTTCTTT. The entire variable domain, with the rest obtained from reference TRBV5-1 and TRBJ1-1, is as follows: KAGVTQTPRYLIKTRGQQVTLSCSPISGHRSVSWYQQTPGQGLQFLFEYFSETQRNKGNFPGRFSGRQFSNSRSEMNVSTLELGDSALYLCASSLAGDRMAEAFFGQGTRLTVV.

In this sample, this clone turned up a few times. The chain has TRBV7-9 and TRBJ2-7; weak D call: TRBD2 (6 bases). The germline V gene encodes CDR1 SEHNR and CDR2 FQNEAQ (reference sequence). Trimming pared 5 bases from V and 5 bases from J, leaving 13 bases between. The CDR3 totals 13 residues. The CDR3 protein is CASSGTSGNEQYF. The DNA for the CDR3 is TGTGCCAGCAGCGGGACTTCTGGGAACGAGCAGTACTTC. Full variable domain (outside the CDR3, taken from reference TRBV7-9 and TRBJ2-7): DTGVSQNPRHKITKRGQNVTFRCDPISEHNRLYWYRQTLGQGPEFLTYFQNEAQLEKSRLLSDRFSAERPKGSFSTLEIQRTEQGDSAMYLCASSGTSGNEQYFGPGTRLTVT.

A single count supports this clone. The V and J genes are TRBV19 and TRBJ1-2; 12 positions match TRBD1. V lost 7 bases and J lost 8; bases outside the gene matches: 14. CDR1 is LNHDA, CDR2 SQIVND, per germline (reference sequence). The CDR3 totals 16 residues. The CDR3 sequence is CASNSNRDRGLLGYTF. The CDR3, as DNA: TGTGCCAGTAACTCTAACCGGGACAGGGGGCTTTTGGGCTACACCTTC.

DNA for the CDR3: TGTGCCAGCAGCTCTGCGGGGAATGAGCAGTTCTTC. It encodes CASSSAGNEQFF. The chain couples TRBV7-3 to TRBJ2-1, with TRBD2 as a possible D gene (6 bases). CDR3 length equals 12 residues. Per the germline V gene, CDR1 is SGHTA and CDR2 is FQGTGA. Trimming removed 4 bases at V and 7 bases at J, with 8 bases between.

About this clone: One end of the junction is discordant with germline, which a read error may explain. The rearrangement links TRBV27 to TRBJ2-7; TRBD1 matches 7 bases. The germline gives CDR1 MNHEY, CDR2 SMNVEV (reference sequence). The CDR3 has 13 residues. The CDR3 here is CASSLLNTGTAHF. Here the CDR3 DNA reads TGTGCCAGCAGTTTGTTAAATACCGGGACAGCGCACTTC.

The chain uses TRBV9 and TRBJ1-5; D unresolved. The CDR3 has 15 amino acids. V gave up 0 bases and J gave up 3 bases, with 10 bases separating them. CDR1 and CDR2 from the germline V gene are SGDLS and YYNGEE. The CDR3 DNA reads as TGTGCCAGCAGCGTAGATCCGTTTAACAATCAGCCCCAGCATTTT. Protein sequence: CASSVDPFNNQPQHF.

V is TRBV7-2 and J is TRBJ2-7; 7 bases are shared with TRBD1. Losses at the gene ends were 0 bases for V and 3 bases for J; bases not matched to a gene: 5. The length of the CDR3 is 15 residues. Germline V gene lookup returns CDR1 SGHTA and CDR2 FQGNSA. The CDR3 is CASSLAGQNIYEQYF. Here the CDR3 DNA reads TGTGCCAGCAGCTTAGCGGGACAGAATATCTACGAGCAGTACTTC.

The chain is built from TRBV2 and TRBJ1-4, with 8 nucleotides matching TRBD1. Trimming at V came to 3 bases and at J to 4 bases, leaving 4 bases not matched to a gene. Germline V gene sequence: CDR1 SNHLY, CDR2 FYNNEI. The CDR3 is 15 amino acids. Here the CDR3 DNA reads TGTGCCAGCAGTGACAGGGGGCATAATAATGAAAAACTGTTTTTT. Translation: CASSDRGHNNEKLFF.

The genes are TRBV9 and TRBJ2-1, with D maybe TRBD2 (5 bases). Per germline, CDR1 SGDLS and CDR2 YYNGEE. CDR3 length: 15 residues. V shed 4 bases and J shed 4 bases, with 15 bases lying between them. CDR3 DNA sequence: TGTGCCAGCAGCCCAGAGGGAGTTCTTTACAATGAGCAGTTCTTC. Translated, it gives CASSPEGVLYNEQFF. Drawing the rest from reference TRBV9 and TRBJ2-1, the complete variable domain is DSGVTQTPKHLITATGQRVTLRCSPRSGDLSVYWYQQSLDQGLQFLIQYYNGEERAKGNILERFSAQQFPDLHSELNLSSLELGDSALYFCASSPEGVLYNEQFFGPGTRLTVL.

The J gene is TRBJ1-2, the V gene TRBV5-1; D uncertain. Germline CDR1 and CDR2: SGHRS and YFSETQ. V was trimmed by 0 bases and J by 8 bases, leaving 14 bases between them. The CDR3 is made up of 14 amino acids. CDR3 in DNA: TGCGCCAGCAGCTTGGTAGGAGGGCGGGAAGGCTACACCTTC. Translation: CASSLVGGREGYTF. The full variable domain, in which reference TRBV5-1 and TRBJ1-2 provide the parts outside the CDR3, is KAGVTQTPRYLIKTRGQQVTLSCSPISGHRSVSWYQQTPGQGLQFLFEYFSETQRNKGNFPGRFSGRQFSNSRSEMNVSTLELGDSALYLCASSLVGGREGYTFGSGTRLTVV.

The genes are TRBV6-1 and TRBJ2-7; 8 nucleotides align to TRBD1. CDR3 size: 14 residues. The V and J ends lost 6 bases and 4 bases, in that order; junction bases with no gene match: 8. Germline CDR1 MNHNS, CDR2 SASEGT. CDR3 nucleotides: TGTGCCAGCAGACAGGGGGAGGTCTGGTACGAGCAGTACTTC. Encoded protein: CASRQGEVWYEQYF.

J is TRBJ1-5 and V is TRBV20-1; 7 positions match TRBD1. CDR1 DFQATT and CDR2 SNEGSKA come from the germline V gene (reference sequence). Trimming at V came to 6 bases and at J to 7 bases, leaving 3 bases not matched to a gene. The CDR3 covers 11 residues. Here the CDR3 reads CSAQGNQPQHF. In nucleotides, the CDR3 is TGCAGTGCACAGGGGAACCAGCCCCAGCATTTT.

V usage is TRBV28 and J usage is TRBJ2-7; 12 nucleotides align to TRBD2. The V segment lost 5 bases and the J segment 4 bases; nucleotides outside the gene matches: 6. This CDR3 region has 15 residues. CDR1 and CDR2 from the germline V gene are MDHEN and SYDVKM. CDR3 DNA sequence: TGTGCCAGCAGTCTCCCGGGACTAGCGGGTTACGAGCAGTACTTC. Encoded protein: CASSLPGLAGYEQYF.

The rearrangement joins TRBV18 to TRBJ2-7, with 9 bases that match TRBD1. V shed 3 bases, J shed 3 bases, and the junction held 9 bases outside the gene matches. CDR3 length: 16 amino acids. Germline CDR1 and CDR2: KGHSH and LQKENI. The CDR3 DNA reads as TGTGCCAGCTCACCTTACTGGACAGGGGCATACTACGAGCAGTACTTC. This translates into CASSPYWTGAYYEQYF.

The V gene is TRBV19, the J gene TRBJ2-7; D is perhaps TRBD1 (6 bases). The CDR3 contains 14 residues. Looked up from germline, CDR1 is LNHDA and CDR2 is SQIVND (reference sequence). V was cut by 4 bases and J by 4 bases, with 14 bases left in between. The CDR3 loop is CASSTTGFSYEQYF. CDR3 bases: TGTGCCAGTAGTACCACAGGGTTTTCATACGAGCAGTACTTC.